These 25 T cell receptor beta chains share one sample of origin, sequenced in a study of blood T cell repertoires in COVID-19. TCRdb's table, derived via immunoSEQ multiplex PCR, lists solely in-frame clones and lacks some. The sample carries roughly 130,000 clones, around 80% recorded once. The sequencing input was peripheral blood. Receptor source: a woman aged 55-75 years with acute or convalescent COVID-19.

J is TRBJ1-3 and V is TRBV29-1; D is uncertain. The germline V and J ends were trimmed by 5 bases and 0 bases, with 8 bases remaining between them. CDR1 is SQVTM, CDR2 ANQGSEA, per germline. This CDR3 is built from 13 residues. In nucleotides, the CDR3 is TGCAGCGTTTCACCGGGCTCTGGAAACACCATATATTTT. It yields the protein CSVSPGSGNTIYF.

As DNA, the CDR3 is TGCGCCAGCAGCTTGGGTGGACTAGCGATCTACAATGAGCAGTTCTTC. Translated, it gives CASSLGGLAIYNEQFF. The V call is TRBV5-1, the J call TRBJ2-1; 9 nucleotides match TRBD2. Germline values: CDR1 SGHRS, CDR2 YFSETQ. The junction had 4 bases not matched to a gene; V was cut back by 0 bases and J by 3 bases. The CDR3 extends over 16 amino acids.

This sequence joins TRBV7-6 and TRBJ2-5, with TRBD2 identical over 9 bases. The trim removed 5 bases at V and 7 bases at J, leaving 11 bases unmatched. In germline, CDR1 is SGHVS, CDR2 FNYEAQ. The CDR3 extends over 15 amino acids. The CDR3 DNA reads TGTGCCAGCAGCCCTCAGGCTAGCGGGGAGGGGACCCAGTACTTC. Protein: CASSPQASGEGTQYF.

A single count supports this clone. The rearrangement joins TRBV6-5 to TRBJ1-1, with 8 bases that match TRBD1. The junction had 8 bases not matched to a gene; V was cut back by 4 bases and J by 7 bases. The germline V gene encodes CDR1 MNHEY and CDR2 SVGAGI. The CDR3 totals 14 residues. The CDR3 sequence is CASSSSQGVGEAFF. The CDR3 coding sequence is TGTGCCAGCAGTTCTTCACAGGGGGTAGGTGAAGCTTTCTTT.

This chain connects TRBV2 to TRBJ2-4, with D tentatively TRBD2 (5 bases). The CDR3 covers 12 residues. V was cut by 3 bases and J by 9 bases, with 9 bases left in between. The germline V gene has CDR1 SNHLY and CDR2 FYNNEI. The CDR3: CASSDGVGIQYF. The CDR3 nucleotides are TGTGCCAGCAGTGACGGGGTAGGCATTCAGTACTTC.

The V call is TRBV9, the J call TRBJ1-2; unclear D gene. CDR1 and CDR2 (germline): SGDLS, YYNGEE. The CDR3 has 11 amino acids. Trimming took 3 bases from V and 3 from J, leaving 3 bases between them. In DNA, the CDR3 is TGTGCCAGCAGCGACTACTATGGCTACACCTTC. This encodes CASSDYYGYTF.

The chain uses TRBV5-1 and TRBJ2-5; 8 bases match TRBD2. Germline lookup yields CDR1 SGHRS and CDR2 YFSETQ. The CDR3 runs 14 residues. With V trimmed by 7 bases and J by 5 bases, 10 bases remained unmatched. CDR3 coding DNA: TGCGCCAGCGGGGCGGGGGGCCCCAGGGAGACCCAGTACTTC. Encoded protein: CASGAGGPRETQYF.

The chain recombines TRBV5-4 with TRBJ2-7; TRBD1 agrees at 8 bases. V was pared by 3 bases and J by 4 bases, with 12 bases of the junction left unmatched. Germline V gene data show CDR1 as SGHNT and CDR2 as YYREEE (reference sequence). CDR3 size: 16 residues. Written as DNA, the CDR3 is TGTGCCAGCAGCTACAACGCCGGGACAGGAAATTACGAGCAGTACTTC. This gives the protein CASSYNAGTGNYEQYF. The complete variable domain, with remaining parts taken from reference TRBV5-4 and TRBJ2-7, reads ETGVTQSPTHLIKTRGQQVTLRCSSQSGHNTVSWYQQALGQGPQFIFQYYREEENGRGNFPPRFSGLQFPNYSSELNVNALELDDSALYLCASSYNAGTGNYEQYFGPGTRLTVT.

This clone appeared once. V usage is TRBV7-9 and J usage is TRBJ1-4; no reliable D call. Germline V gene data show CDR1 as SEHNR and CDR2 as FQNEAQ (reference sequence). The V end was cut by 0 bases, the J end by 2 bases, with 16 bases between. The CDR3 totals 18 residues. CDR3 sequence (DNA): TGTGCCAGCAGCTTAGCGCGGGAAGGGATCGGGACTAATGAAAAACTGTTTTTT. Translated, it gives CASSLAREGIGTNEKLFF.

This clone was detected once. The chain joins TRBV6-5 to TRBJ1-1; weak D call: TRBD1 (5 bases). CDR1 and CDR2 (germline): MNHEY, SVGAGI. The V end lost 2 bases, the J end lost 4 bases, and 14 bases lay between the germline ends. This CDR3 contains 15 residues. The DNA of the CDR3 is TGTGCCAGCAGTTACCCGGGGGTGGGGGGCACTGAAGCTTTCTTT. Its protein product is CASSYPGVGGTEAFF.

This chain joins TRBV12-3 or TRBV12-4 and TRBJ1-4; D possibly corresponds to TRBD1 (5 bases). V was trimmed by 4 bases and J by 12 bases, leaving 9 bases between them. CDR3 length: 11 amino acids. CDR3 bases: TGTGCCAGCAGTTATAAAGGGGAACTGTTTTTT. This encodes CASSYKGELFF.

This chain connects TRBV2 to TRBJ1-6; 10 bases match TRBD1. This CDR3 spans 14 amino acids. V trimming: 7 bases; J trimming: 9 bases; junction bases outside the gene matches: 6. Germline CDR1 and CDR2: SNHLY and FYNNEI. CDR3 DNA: TGTGCCAGCACTGGACAGGGGGAAGTTTCACCCCTCCACTTT. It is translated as CASTGQGEVSPLHF.

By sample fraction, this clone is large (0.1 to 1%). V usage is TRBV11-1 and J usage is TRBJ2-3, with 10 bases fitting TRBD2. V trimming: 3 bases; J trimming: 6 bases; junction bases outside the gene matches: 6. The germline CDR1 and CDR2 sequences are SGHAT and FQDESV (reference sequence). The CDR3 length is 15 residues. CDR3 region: CASSLSGGGPDTQYF. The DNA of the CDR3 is TGTGCCAGCAGCTTGAGCGGGGGGGGCCCGGATACGCAGTATTTT.

The CDR3 nucleotides read TGCGCCAGCAGCCGACCCTCAGACAGGGATACGCAGTATTTT. Translated, it gives CASSRPSDRDTQYF. The chain recombines TRBV5-1 with TRBJ2-3; possibly TRBD1 for D (6 bases). Germline loops: CDR1 SGHRS, CDR2 YFSETQ. This CDR3 spans 14 amino acids. Trimming took off 4 bases at V and 6 bases at J, with 15 bases between the two ends.

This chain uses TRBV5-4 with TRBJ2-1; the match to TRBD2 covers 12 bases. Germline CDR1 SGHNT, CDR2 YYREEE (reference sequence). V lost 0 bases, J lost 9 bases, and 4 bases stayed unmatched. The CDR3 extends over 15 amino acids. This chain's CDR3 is CASSLGLAGDLEQFF. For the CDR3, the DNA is TGTGCCAGCAGCTTGGGACTAGCGGGGGACCTTGAGCAGTTCTTC.

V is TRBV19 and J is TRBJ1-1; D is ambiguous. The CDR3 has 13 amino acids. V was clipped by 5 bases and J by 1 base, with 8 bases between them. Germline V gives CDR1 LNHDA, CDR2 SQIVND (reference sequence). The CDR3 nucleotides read TGTGCCAGTAGTGACACTCCGAACACTGAAGCTTTCTTT. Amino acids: CASSDTPNTEAFF.

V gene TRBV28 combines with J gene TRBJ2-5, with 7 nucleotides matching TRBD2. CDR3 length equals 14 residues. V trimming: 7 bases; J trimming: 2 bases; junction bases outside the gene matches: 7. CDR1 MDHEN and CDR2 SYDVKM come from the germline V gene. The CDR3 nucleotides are TGTGCCAGCATGACTAGCACGAAGCAAGAGACCCAGTACTTC. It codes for CASMTSTKQETQYF.

This CDR3 is CSVVYQEYGYTF. CDR3 DNA: TGCAGCGTTGTCTACCAGGAATATGGCTACACCTTC. The chain links TRBV29-1 to TRBJ1-2, with D unclear. V was shortened by 4 bases and J by 5 bases, with 11 bases between the two germline ends. CDR3 length: 12 residues. Germline V gene data show CDR1 as SQVTM and CDR2 as ANQGSEA.

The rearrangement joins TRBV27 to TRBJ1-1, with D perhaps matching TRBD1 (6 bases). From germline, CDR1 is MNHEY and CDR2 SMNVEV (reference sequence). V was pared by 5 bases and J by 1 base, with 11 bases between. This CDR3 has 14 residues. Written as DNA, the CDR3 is TGTGCCAGCAGTCGATTACAGGGGAACACTGAAGCTTTCTTT. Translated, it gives CASSRLQGNTEAFF.

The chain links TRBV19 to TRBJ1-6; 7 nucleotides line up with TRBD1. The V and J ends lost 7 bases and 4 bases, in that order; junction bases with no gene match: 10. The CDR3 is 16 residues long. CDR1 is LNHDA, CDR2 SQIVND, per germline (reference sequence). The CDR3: CASKPGWDSYNSPLHF. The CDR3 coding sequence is TGTGCCAGTAAGCCGGGCTGGGACAGTTATAATTCACCCCTCCACTTT.

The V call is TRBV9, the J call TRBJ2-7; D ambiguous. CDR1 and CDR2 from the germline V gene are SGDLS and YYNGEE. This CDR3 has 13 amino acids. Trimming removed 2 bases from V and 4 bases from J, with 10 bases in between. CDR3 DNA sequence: TGTGCCAGCAGCGTCTCTGACTCGTACGAGCAGTACTTC. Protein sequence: CASSVSDSYEQYF. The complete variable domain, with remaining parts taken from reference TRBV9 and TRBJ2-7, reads DSGVTQTPKHLITATGQRVTLRCSPRSGDLSVYWYQQSLDQGLQFLIQYYNGEERAKGNILERFSAQQFPDLHSELNLSSLELGDSALYFCASSVSDSYEQYFGPGTRLTVT.

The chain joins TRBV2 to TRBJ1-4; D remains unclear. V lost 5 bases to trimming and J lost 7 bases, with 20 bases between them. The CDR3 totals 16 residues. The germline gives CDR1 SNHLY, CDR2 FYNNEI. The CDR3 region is CASSYLRAQRGEKLFF. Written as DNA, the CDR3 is TGTGCCAGCAGTTACCTCCGGGCCCAACGGGGTGAAAAACTGTTTTTT.

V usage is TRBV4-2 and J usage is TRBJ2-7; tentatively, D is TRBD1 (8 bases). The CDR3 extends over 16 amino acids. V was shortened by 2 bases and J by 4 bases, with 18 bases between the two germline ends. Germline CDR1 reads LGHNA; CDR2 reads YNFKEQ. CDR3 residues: CASSQTTDRGGYEQYF. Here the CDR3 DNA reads TGTGCCAGCAGCCAAACTACCGACAGGGGAGGGTACGAGCAGTACTTC.

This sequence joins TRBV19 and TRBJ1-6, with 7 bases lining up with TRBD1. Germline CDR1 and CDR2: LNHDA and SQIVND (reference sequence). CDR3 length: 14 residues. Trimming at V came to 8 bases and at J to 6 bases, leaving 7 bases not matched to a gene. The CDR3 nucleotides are TGTGCCAGTGGGGTTGCAGGGGGTAATTCACCCCTCCACTTT. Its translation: CASGVAGGNSPLHF.

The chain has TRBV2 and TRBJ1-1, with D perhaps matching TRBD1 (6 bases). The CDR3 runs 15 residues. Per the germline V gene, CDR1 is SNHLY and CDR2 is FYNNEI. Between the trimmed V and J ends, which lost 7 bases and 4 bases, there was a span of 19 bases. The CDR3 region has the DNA TGTGCCAGCACCGTAGGGGTCAGGGGTGGCACTGAAGCTTTCTTT. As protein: CASTVGVRGGTEAFF.